The 30 T cell receptor beta chains in this list originate from one sample, sequenced in a study of Graves' ophthalmopathy and Graves' hyperthyroidism. Scientists amplified the TCR beta CDR3 regions from RNA transcripts. HTBI-primed first-round RT-PCR preceded second-round multiplex PCR. A single record per CDR3 protein comes from TCRdb applying MiXCR to the multiplex PCR reads. The sample consists of more than 550,000 distinct CDR3 sequences, over 40% of them appearing once. The sequencing sample was made of peripheral blood. These TCRs come from an adult man with Graves' ophthalmopathy.

A remark on this clonotype: One junction end disagrees with the germline gene, perhaps due to a read error. V usage is TRBV4-3 and J usage is TRBJ1-5, with unresolved D. The CDR3 is 17 amino acids. The germline CDR1 and CDR2 sequences are LGHNA and YSLEER. This chain's CDR3 is CVSSQDRTAYSNQPQHF. The CDR3 nucleotides read TGCGTCAGCAGCCAAGATCGAACAGCCTATAGCAATCAGCCCCAGCATTTT.

The rearrangement links TRBV10-3 to TRBJ2-5; D might be TRBD2 (7 bases). This CDR3 is 12 amino acids long. V dropped 10 bases and J dropped 11 bases, with 20 bases sitting between them. Germline values: CDR1 ENHRY, CDR2 SYGVKD. CDR3 sequence: CASSLRGGGQYF. The CDR3 region has the DNA TGTGCCAGCAGCCTAAGGGGAGGGGGACAGTACTTC.

The chain has TRBV25-1 and TRBJ1-6, with unresolved D. V was clipped by 5 bases and J by 7 bases, with 15 bases between them. This CDR3 region has 15 residues. Germline CDR1 reads MGHDK; CDR2 reads SYGVNS. The DNA for the CDR3 is TGTGCCAGCAGTTTAGATCCCCCCGGCAATTCACCCCTCCACTTT. Translating it yields CASSLDPPGNSPLHF.

This chain joins TRBV10-2 and TRBJ2-7, with 7 bases identical to TRBD2. V dropped 8 bases and J dropped 4; count of bases not matched to a gene: 8. Germline CDR1 and CDR2: WSHSY and SAAADI. CDR3 length: 13 residues. CDR3 sequence: CASEVREQYEQYF. As DNA, the CDR3 is TGCGCCAGCGAAGTGCGGGAGCAGTACGAGCAGTACTTC.

This clonotype was recorded at least ten times. The chain couples TRBV13 to TRBJ1-6; the D gene is possibly TRBD1 (6 bases). Trimming removed 0 bases at V and 14 bases at J, with 14 bases between. The CDR3 runs to 14 residues. CDR1 PRHDT and CDR2 FYEKMQ come from the germline V gene (reference sequence). In DNA, the CDR3 is TGTGCCAGCAGCTTAGGACAGGGAATAAGCACCCTCCACTTT. Its protein product is CASSLGQGISTLHF.

Turning to this clonotype: A read error is possible here, since a much larger clone lies one base away. V gene TRBV2 combines with J gene TRBJ1-2; no clear D. There are 14 residues in the CDR3. Germline V gene data show CDR1 as SNHLY and CDR2 as FYNNEI. The DNA of the CDR3 is TGTGCCATCAGTGAAGTGGTGGCCGGCGGCGGCTACACCTTC. Protein product: CAISEVVAGGGYTF.

The chain carries TRBV12-3 or TRBV12-4 and TRBJ1-5; TRBD1 is a possible D gene (5 bases). V gave up 2 bases and J gave up 4 bases, with 9 bases separating them. The CDR3 has 14 amino acids. Here the CDR3 reads CASSLWAGNQPQHF. The CDR3, as DNA: TGTGCCAGCAGTTTATGGGCAGGGAATCAGCCCCAGCATTTT.

This clonotype was counted at least ten times. The chain combines TRBV7-2 with TRBJ1-2, with D unclear. In germline, CDR1 is SGHTA, CDR2 FQGNSA. Trimming took off 3 bases at V and 6 bases at J, with 11 bases between the two ends. The CDR3 has 13 amino acids. The CDR3 bases are TGTGCCAGCAGCTTGAGGGAGGCGGATGGCTACACCTTC. Protein: CASSLREADGYTF.

This clonotype was seen many times. The J gene is TRBJ1-6, the V gene TRBV20-1; D is perhaps TRBD1 (5 bases). Trimming removed 2 bases at V and 9 bases at J, with 8 bases between. This CDR3 is built from 12 residues. The germline V gene encodes CDR1 DFQATT and CDR2 SNEGSKA (reference sequence). CDR3: CSARQGGSPLHF. Written as DNA, the CDR3 is TGCAGTGCTAGACAGGGAGGTTCACCCCTCCACTTT.

The table lists this clonotype with many counts. This chain connects TRBV11-2 to TRBJ1-3; 8 bases are a match to TRBD1. V shed 5 bases and J 4 bases; nucleotides not matched to a gene: 10. CDR3 length equals 16 residues. Germline V gives CDR1 SGHAT, CDR2 FQNNGV. The CDR3 loop reads CASSLDGRGQGNTIYF. The DNA of the CDR3 is TGTGCCAGCAGCCTGGACGGCAGGGGGCAAGGAAACACCATATATTTT.

This clonotype was found once. An end of the junction does not agree with germline; a read error may underlie this. This sequence joins TRBV14 and TRBJ1-2, with D perhaps TRBD1 (5 bases). CDR3 size: 14 residues. The germline CDR1 and CDR2 sequences are SGHDN and FVKESK. CDR3 loop: CASSQPLGQGGYTF. CDR3 bases: TGCGCCAGCAGCCAACCTCTGGGGCAAGGAGGCTACACCTTC.

The chain carries TRBV10-3 and TRBJ2-2, with TRBD1 matching over 8 bases. CDR3 length: 16 residues. The V segment lost 3 bases and the J segment 6 bases; nucleotides outside the gene matches: 9. Germline V lookup: CDR1 ENHRY, CDR2 SYGVKD. The CDR3 region has the DNA TGTGCCATCAGTGACCCTCGGGACAGGCGCTCCGGGGAGCTGTTTTTT. Its translation is CAISDPRDRRSGELFF.

This clonotype was observed at least ten times. The V and J genes are TRBV20-1 and TRBJ1-5; TRBD1 is a possible D gene (5 bases). V gave up 4 bases and J gave up 6 bases, with 13 bases separating them. Per the germline V gene, CDR1 is DFQATT and CDR2 is SNEGSKA (reference sequence). CDR3 size: 13 residues. The CDR3 DNA reads as TGCAGTGCTAAAGGGACGATACTTCAGCCCCAGCATTTT. Encoded protein: CSAKGTILQPQHF.

This clonotype has ten or more counts. The chain combines TRBV11-2 with TRBJ1-5; perhaps TRBD1 as D (6 bases). In germline, CDR1 is SGHAT, CDR2 FQNNGV. This CDR3 spans 14 amino acids. V lost 5 bases to trimming and J lost 2 bases, with 10 bases between them. The CDR3 DNA reads as TGTGCCAGCAGCCCTTACAGGGGCAATCAGCCCCAGCATTTT. It is translated as CASSPYRGNQPQHF.

This clonotype appeared many times. V usage is TRBV7-9 and J usage is TRBJ1-1; D uncertain. The germline V gene encodes CDR1 SEHNR and CDR2 FQNEAQ (reference sequence). V was pared by 5 bases and J by 0 bases, with 7 bases between. CDR3 size: 13 residues. The CDR3 region is CASSPNMNTEAFF. The CDR3 nucleotides are TGTGCCAGCAGCCCCAACATGAACACTGAAGCTTTCTTT. The complete variable domain, with remaining parts taken from reference TRBV7-9 and TRBJ1-1, reads DTGVSQNPRHKITKRGQNVTFRCDPISEHNRLYWYRQTLGQGPEFLTYFQNEAQLEKSRLLSDRFSAERPKGSFSTLEIQRTEQGDSAMYLCASSPNMNTEAFFGQGTRLTVV.

The chain carries TRBV11-1 and TRBJ2-5; D perhaps matches TRBD2 (6 bases). The CDR3 spans 18 residues. With 0 bases removed from V and 1 base from J, the gap between germline ends came to 18 bases. Germline V CDR1 and CDR2: SGHAT, FQDESV (reference sequence). The CDR3 DNA follows: TGTGCCAGCAGCTTAGCTGGATTTTGGCGGGAACCCCAAGAGACCCAGTACTTC. Translating gives CASSLAGFWREPQETQYF. The full variable domain, with the rest looked up from reference TRBV11-1 and TRBJ2-5, is EAEVAQSPRYKITEKSQAVAFWCDPISGHATLYWYRQILGQGPELLVQFQDESVVDDSQLPKDRFSAERLKGVDSTLKIQPAELGDSAMYLCASSLAGFWREPQETQYFGPGTRLLVL.

V is TRBV20-1 and J is TRBJ2-5; perhaps TRBD2 as D (6 bases). Germline V lookup: CDR1 DFQATT, CDR2 SNEGSKA (reference sequence). This CDR3 spans 15 amino acids. V was shortened by 1 base and J by 5 bases, with 17 bases between the two germline ends. The DNA of the CDR3 is TGCAGTGCTAGAGGAGGAGGAGGGCCAGGGGAGACCCAGTACTTC. Protein: CSARGGGGPGETQYF.

This clonotype occurred many times. V and J are TRBV9 and TRBJ1-3; D ambiguous. Germline CDR1 reads SGDLS; CDR2 reads YYNGEE. The V gene lost 4 bases and the J gene lost 3 bases, with 8 bases spanning the gap. CDR3 length: 13 residues. The CDR3 region has the DNA TGTGCCAGCAGCCCTCCTGTTGGAAACACCATATATTTT. It translates to CASSPPVGNTIYF.

About this clonotype itself: A read error may be the cause here, since a much bigger clone is one base away. A read error is likely, as this CDR3 ends without the conserved phenylalanine or tryptophan. The chain employs TRBV19 and TRBJ2-2, with 9 bases that match TRBD1. CDR1 is LNHDA, CDR2 SQIVND, per germline (reference sequence). Trimming at V came to 4 bases and at J to 6 bases, leaving 6 bases not matched to a gene. The CDR3 covers 15 residues. Here the CDR3 reads CASSTGQGWAGELFL. The CDR3 nucleotides read TGTGCCAGTAGTACAGGACAGGGGTGGGCCGGGGAGCTGTTTCTT.

This clonotype has just a few counts. The V gene is TRBV6-4, the J gene TRBJ2-7, with D uncertain. The V gene lost 3 bases and the J gene lost 3 bases, with 9 bases spanning the gap. The germline CDR1 and CDR2 sequences are MRHNA and SNTAGT. CDR3 length: 13 residues. CDR3: CASSEYLNYEQYF. DNA of the CDR3: TGTGCCAGCAGTGAATACTTAAACTACGAGCAGTACTTC.

The rearrangement links TRBV7-6 to TRBJ1-4; 7 bases agree with TRBD1. Germline CDR1 is SGHVS and CDR2 is FNYEAQ. The CDR3 is made up of 14 amino acids. The V and J ends lost 4 bases and 6 bases, in that order; junction bases with no gene match: 5. The CDR3 protein is CASSSMQGDEKLFF. CDR3 DNA sequence: TGTGCCAGCAGCTCCATGCAGGGGGATGAAAAACTGTTTTTT.

This clonotype has at least ten counts. The chain couples TRBV19 to TRBJ1-1; D is unclear. Trimming shortened V by 4 bases and J by 5 bases, and 11 bases separated the two germline ends. The CDR3 has 13 residues. The germline gives CDR1 LNHDA, CDR2 SQIVND (reference sequence). The CDR3, as DNA: TGTGCCAGTAGTACGTCCAGGCGGACTGAAGCTTTCTTT. Translating gives CASSTSRRTEAFF.

The rearrangement joins TRBV19 to TRBJ1-2, with TRBD1 matching 10 bases. The CDR3 contains 14 residues. Germline V gene data show CDR1 as LNHDA and CDR2 as SQIVND (reference sequence). V shed 7 bases and J 6 bases; nucleotides not matched to a gene: 8. The DNA of the CDR3 is TGTGCCAGTAACCAAGACAGGGGGCACGATGGCTACACCTTC. Protein product: CASNQDRGHDGYTF. The variable domain in full, with the rest retrieved from reference TRBV19 and TRBJ1-2, is DGGITQSPKYLFRKEGQNVTLSCEQNLNHDAMYWYRQDPGQGLRLIYYSQIVNDFQKGDIAEGYSVSREKKESFPLTVTSAQKNPTAFYLCASNQDRGHDGYTFGSGTRLTVV.

This clonotype was seen a single time. The CDR3 DNA reads as TGTGCCAGCACCGAGGGACAGCCCCAGCATTTT. Its translation is CASTEGQPQHF. The chain recombines TRBV12-3 or TRBV12-4 with TRBJ1-5; D gene unclear. This CDR3 is 11 amino acids long. The V end lost 7 bases, the J end lost 7 bases, and 8 bases lay between the germline ends.

Concerning this clonotype: A read error may explain this, as a much larger clone is one base away. The V call is TRBV19, the J call TRBJ2-7; TRBD2 aligns across 7 bases. Germline V gives CDR1 LNHDA, CDR2 SQIVND (reference sequence). The CDR3 is 15 residues long. CDR3 sequence reads: CVSRTQRGQGYEQYF. In DNA, the CDR3 is TGTGTCAGTAGGACCCAGCGGGGTCAAGGATACGAGCAGTACTTC.

This chain joins TRBV7-9 and TRBJ1-5; D perhaps matches TRBD1 (6 bases). This CDR3 comprises 14 residues. Trimming stripped 5 bases from V and 11 bases from J, with 19 bases between. Germline V gene sequence: CDR1 SEHNR, CDR2 FQNEAQ (reference sequence). The CDR3 sequence is CASSQGDNQETQHF. The CDR3 nucleotides are TGTGCCAGCAGCCAAGGGGACAACCAAGAGACCCAGCATTTT. Supplemented by reference TRBV7-9 and TRBJ1-5, the full variable domain reads DTGVSQNPRHKITKRGQNVTFRCDPISEHNRLYWYRQTLGQGPEFLTYFQNEAQLEKSRLLSDRFSAERPKGSFSTLEIQRTEQGDSAMYLCASSQGDNQETQHFGDGTRLSIL.

Many counts were recorded for this clonotype. This rearrangement joins TRBV6-6 to TRBJ2-2; 12 nucleotides agree with TRBD1. Germline V gives CDR1 MNHNY, CDR2 SVGAGI (reference sequence). The CDR3 contains 15 residues. Trimming removed 6 bases from V and 2 bases from J; junction bases left unmatched: 1. As DNA, the CDR3 is TGTGCCAGCAGAGGGACAGGGGGCAACACCGGGGAGCTGTTTTTT. Amino acid sequence: CASRGTGGNTGELFF.

The chain employs TRBV10-3 and TRBJ1-4, with 8 bases matching TRBD1. This CDR3 has 15 residues. CDR1 is ENHRY and CDR2 is SYGVKD in the germline V gene. V lost 6 bases and J lost 5; bases outside the gene matches: 8. The CDR3 region is CAISDEGQANEKLFF. CDR3 in DNA: TGTGCCATCAGCGACGAGGGACAGGCAAATGAAAAACTGTTTTTT.

Of note for this clonotype: With a much larger clone just one base away, this may be a read error. The V call is TRBV19, the J call TRBJ1-1; TRBD1 is a possible D gene (5 bases). This CDR3 region has 13 residues. V lost 6 bases and J lost 6, with 14 bases in between. CDR1 is LNHDA, CDR2 SQIVND, per germline (reference sequence). The CDR3 DNA follows: TGTGCCAGTAGCGGACGGGGGGTGTCTGAAGCTTTCTTT. Residues: CASSGRGVSEAFF. Variable domain in full (rest from reference TRBV19 and TRBJ1-1): DGGITQSPKYLFRKEGQNVTLSCEQNLNHDAMYWYRQDPGQGLRLIYYSQIVNDFQKGDIAEGYSVSREKKESFPLTVTSAQKNPTAFYLCASSGRGVSEAFFGQGTRLTVV.

This clonotype was seen at least ten times. The chain recombines TRBV19 with TRBJ1-1; D ambiguous. Trimming removed 5 bases from V and 4 bases from J, with 17 bases in between. CDR1 LNHDA and CDR2 SQIVND come from the germline V gene (reference sequence). This CDR3 comprises 15 residues. Here the CDR3 reads CASSFQIASGTEAFF. The DNA of the CDR3 is TGTGCCAGTAGTTTTCAGATCGCCTCCGGCACTGAAGCTTTCTTT.